This T cell receptor (beta chain) was sequenced for a study of blood T cells in healthy people across ages. Details on this clonotype: Its target is not known.

A second about 7 to 11 cycle PCR used barcoded and J-beta primers. Every single cDNA molecule received a tag from a template-switch adaptor with 12 random nucleotides. One entry per CDR3 protein, called by TCRdb with MiXCR from the 5' RACE reads. The sample has about 730,000 distinct CDR3 sequences, 35% to 45% seen once. The authors extracted at least 6 micrograms of total RNA per sample. Study-level findings and limits: The study regarded diversity estimates from one million T cells as underestimates. The CMV status of each donor remained undetermined, and this could have confounded shifts in expanded clonotypes.

The CDR3 has 14 amino acids. Deletions cut 1 base from V and 9 bases from J, with 15 bases between. Germline assignment: CDR1 SGHDN and CDR2 FVKESK. The chain recombines TRBV14 with TRBJ1-2; D is possibly TRBD1 (6 bases). This clonotype originated in a woman aged 55-69 years in good health. The sequencing input was blood. The CDR3 is CASSQGRGRMSYTF. The CDR3 nucleotides read TGTGCCAGCAGCCAAGGCAGGGGAAGAATGAGCTACACCTTC.